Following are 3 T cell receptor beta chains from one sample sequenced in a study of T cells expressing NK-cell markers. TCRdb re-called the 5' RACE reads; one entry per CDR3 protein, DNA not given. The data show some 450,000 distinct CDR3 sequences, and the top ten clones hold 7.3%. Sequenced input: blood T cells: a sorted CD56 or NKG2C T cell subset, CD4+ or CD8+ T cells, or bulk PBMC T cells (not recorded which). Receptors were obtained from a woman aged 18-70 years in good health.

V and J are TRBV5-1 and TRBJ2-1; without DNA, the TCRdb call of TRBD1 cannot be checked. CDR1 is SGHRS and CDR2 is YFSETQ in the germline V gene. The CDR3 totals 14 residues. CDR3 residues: CASCPGTGSNEQFF.

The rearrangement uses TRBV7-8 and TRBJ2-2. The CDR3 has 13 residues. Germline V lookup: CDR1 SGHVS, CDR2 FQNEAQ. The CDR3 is CASSLGDTGELFF.

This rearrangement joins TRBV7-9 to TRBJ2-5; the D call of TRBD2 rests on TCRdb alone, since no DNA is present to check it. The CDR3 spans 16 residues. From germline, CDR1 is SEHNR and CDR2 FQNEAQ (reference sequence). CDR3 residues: CASSYPGTVYQETQYF. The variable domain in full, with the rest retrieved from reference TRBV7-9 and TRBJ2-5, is DTGVSQNPRHKITKRGQNVTFRCDPISEHNRLYWYRQTLGQGPEFLTYFQNEAQLEKSRLLSDRFSAERPKGSFSTLEIQRTEQGDSAMYLCASSYPGTVYQETQYFGPGTRLLVL.